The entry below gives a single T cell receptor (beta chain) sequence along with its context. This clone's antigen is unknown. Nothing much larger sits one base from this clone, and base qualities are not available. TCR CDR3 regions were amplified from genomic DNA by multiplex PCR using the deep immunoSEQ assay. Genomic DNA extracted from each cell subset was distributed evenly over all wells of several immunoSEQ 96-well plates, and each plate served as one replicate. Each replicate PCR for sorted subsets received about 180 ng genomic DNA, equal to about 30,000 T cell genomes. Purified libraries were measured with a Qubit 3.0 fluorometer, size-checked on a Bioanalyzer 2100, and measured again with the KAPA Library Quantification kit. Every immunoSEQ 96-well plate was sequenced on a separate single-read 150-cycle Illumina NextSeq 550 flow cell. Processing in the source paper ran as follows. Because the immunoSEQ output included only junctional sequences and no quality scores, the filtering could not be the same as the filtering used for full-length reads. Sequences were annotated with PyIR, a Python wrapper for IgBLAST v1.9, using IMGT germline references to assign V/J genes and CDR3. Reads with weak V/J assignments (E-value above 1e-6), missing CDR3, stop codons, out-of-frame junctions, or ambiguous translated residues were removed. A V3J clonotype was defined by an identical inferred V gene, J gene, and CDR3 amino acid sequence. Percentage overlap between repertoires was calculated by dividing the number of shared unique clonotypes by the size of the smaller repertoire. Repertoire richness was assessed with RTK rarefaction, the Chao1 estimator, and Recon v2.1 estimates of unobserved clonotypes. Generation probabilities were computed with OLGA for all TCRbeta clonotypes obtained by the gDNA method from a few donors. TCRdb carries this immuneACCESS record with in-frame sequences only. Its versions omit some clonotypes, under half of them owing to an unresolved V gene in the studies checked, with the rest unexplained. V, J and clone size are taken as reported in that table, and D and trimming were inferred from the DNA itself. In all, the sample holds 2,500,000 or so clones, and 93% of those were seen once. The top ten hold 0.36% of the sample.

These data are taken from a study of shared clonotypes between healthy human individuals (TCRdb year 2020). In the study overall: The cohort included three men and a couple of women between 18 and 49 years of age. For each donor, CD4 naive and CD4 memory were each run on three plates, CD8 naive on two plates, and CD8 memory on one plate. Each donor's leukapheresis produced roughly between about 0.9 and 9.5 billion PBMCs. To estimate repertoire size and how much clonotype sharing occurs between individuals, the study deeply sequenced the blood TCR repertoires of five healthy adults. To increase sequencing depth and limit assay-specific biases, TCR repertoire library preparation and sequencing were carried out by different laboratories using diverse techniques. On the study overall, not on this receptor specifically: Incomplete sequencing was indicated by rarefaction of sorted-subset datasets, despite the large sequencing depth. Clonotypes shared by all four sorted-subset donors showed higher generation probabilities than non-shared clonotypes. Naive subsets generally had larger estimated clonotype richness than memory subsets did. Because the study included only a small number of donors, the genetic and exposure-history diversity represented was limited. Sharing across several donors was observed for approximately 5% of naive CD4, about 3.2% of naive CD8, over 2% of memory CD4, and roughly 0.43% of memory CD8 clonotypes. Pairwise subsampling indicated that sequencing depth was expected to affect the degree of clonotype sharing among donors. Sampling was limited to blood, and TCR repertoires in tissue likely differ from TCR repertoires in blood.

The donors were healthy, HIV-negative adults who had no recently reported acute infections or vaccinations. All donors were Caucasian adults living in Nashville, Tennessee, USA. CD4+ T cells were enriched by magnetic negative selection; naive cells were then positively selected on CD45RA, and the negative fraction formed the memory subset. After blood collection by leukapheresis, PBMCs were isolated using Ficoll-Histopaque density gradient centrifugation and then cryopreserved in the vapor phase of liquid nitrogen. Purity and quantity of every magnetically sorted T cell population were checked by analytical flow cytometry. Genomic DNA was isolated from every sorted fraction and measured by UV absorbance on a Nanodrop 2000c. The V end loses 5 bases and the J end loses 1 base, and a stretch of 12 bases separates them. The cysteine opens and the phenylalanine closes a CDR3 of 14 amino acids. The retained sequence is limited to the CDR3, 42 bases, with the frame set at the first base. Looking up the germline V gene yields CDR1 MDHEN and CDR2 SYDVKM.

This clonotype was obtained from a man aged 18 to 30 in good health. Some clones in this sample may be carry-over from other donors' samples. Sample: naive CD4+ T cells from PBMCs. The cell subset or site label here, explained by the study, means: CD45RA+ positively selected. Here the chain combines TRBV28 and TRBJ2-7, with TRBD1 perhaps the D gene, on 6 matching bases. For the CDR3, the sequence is CASSGEGTSYEQYF. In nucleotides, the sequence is TGTGCCAGCAGTGGCGAGGGGACATCCTACGAGCAGTACTTC.